The T cell receptor (beta chain) described here comes from a study of blood T cell repertoires in COVID-19. The overall study: There were acute and convalescent COVID-19 samples, and they came from the United States, Italy and Spain. T cells, B-cell-depleted T cells, or PBMCs supplied cDNA or gDNA.

This CDR3 has 13 amino acids. The ends were cut back, 8 bases at V and 0 bases at J, with 10 bases in the middle. CDR1 is MNHEY, CDR2 SMNVEV, per germline (reference sequence). Source study methods: Reference gene primers were amplified, and this amplification served to estimate nucleated cell counts. Produced via immunoSEQ multiplex PCR; TCRdb's table is partial and in-frame only. That table supplies the V and J calls and clone size; D and trimming were determined from the DNA. The data contain about 250,000 clones, over 70% of them seen just once; the ten biggest clones take up more than 6.5%. The sequence was collected from a man aged 40-49 years with active or convalescent COVID-19. This chain joins TRBV27 and TRBJ1-2; D is possibly TRBD1 (5 bases). Sample: peripheral blood. Here the CDR3 DNA reads TGTGCCAGCGGGGCAGGACCTAACTATGGCTACACCTTC. Protein: CASGAGPNYGYTF.